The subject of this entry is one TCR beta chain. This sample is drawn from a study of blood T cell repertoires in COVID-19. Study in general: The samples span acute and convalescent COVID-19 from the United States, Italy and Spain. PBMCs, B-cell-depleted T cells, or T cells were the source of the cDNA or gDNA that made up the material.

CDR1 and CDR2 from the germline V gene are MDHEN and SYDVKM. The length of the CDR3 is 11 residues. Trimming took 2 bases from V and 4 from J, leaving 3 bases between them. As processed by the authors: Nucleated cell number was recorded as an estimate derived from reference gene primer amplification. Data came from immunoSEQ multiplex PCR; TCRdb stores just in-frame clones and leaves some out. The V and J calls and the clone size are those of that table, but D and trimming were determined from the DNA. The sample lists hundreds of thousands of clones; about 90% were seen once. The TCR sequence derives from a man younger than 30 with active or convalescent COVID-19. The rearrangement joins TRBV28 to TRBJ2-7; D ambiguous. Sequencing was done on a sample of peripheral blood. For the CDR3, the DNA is TGTGCCAGCAGTTTACTATACGAGCAGTACTTC. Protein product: CASSLLYEQYF. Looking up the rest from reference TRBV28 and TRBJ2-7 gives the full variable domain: DVKVTQSSRYLVKRTGEKVFLECVQDMDHENMFWYRQDPGLGLRLIYFSYDVKMKEKGDIPEGYSVSREKKERFSLILESASTNQTSMYLCASSLLYEQYFGPGTRLTVT.